The 27 T cell receptor beta chains reported below all come from one sample, sequenced in a study of shared clonotypes between healthy human individuals. Assay: immunoSEQ multiplex PCR; the TCRdb copy retains only in-frame clones and omits some. This sample has about half a million clones; roughly three quarters occur once, and the top ten carry approximately 13%. Material: PBMCs. The source of these receptors is a woman aged 40 to 50 in good health. Some clones in this sample may be carry-over from other donors' samples.

This clone was detected only a few times. This sequence joins TRBV28 and TRBJ1-2, with TRBD1 as a possible D gene (6 bases). Germline V lookup: CDR1 MDHEN, CDR2 SYDVKM. The CDR3 runs 14 residues. The V end lost 3 bases, the J end lost 6 bases, and 14 bases lay between the germline ends. The CDR3 loop is CASSFDRPYDGYTF. Written as DNA, the CDR3 is TGTGCCAGCAGTTTCGACAGGCCCTATGATGGCTACACCTTC.

The CDR3 region is CASSPTGTGNYEQYF. The CDR3 DNA reads TGTGCCAGCAGCCCCACCGGGACAGGGAACTACGAGCAGTACTTC. The gene calls are TRBV7-6 and TRBJ2-7; 9 bases align to TRBD1. The CDR3 has 15 residues. The V and J ends lost 5 bases and 3 bases, in that order; junction bases with no gene match: 8. Germline CDR1 is SGHVS and CDR2 is FNYEAQ.

CDR3 nucleotides: TGTGCCAGCAGCTTGGACAGGGACGTATACAATGAGCAGTTCTTC. Its translation is CASSLDRDVYNEQFF. The V gene is TRBV7-2, the J gene TRBJ2-1; TRBD1 matches at 8 bases. Germline values: CDR1 SGHTA, CDR2 FQGNSA. The CDR3 has 15 residues. Unmatched junction bases numbered 5, after V lost 3 bases and J lost 4 bases.

The V gene is TRBV6-5, the J gene TRBJ2-7; perhaps TRBD2 as D (6 bases). Germline values: CDR1 MNHEY, CDR2 SVGAGI. The CDR3 has 15 residues. Trimming took off 4 bases at V and 8 bases at J, with 21 bases between the two ends. The CDR3 DNA reads as TGTGCCAGCAGTTCCGGGACCGATCGGGGGATAAAGCAGTACTTC. Amino acids: CASSSGTDRGIKQYF.

This chain joins TRBV28 and TRBJ1-2, with D unresolved. This CDR3 region has 11 residues. V lost 6 bases, J lost 8 bases, and 10 bases lay in between. From germline, CDR1 is MDHEN and CDR2 SYDVKM. CDR3 sequence: CASSDMKGYTF. The CDR3, as DNA: TGTGCCAGCAGCGACATGAAAGGCTACACCTTC.

This clone has ten or more counts. The chain joins TRBV6-4 to TRBJ2-2, with D maybe TRBD1 (6 bases). The germline gives CDR1 MRHNA, CDR2 SNTAGT. The CDR3 totals 15 residues. The V end lost 5 bases, the J end lost 2 bases, and 12 bases lay between the germline ends. The CDR3: CASSTTGDNTGELFF. CDR3 DNA sequence: TGTGCCAGCAGTACGACAGGAGATAACACCGGGGAGCTGTTTTTT.

This rearrangement joins TRBV11-2 to TRBJ2-7; the match to TRBD2 covers 9 bases. V lost 4 bases, J lost 6 bases, and 4 bases stayed unmatched. From germline, CDR1 is SGHAT and CDR2 FQNNGV. The CDR3 totals 13 residues. For the CDR3, the DNA is TGTGCCAGCAGCTGGACTAGCGCCAGCGAGCAGTACTTC. Amino acids: CASSWTSASEQYF.

This rearrangement joins TRBV28 to TRBJ2-7, with 9 bases identical to TRBD2. V shed 8 bases, J shed 4 bases, and the junction held 6 bases outside the gene matches. The germline CDR1 and CDR2 sequences are MDHEN and SYDVKM. CDR3 length: 13 amino acids. The CDR3 bases are TGTGCCAGCTTACAGCTAGCGGGATACGAGCAGTACTTC. Translating it yields CASLQLAGYEQYF.

The chain is built from TRBV11-2 and TRBJ1-1, with TRBD1 identical over 11 bases. This CDR3 spans 15 amino acids. CDR1 and CDR2 from the germline V gene are SGHAT and FQNNGV. V was pared by 4 bases and J by 11 bases, with 12 bases of the junction left unmatched. The CDR3: CASSSPRTGGSLAFF. The CDR3 DNA sequence: TGTGCCAGCAGCTCACCAAGGACAGGGGGCAGTTTGGCTTTCTTT.

Details on this clone: The sample has other DNA sequences that encode this CDR3 too. The rearrangement links TRBV5-1 to TRBJ2-7; 8 bases match TRBD1. Germline-derived CDR1 and CDR2 are SGHRS and YFSETQ. J gave up 0 bases and V 4 bases, and 3 bases lay outside the gene matches. The CDR3 is 14 residues long. The CDR3 here is CASSPGQGSYEQYF. The CDR3 DNA reads TGCGCCAGCAGCCCTGGACAGGGCTCCTACGAGCAGTACTTC.

The V and J genes are TRBV9 and TRBJ2-2; D is ambiguous. The CDR3 has 13 amino acids. The ends were cut back, 3 bases at V and 3 bases at J, with 6 bases in the middle. The V gene's germline CDR1 is SGDLS and CDR2 YYNGEE. The CDR3 region has the DNA TGTGCCAGCAGCGAATACGACACCGGGGAGCTGTTTTTT. Translating it yields CASSEYDTGELFF.

V gene TRBV7-2 combines with J gene TRBJ2-7, with D hard to call. V was shortened by 4 bases and J by 4 bases, with 14 bases between the two germline ends. Germline CDR1 and CDR2: SGHTA and FQGNSA. The CDR3 covers 14 residues. The CDR3 coding sequence is TGTGCCAGCAGCTCAGTAAGGTCCGGTTACGAGCAGTACTTC. This codes for CASSSVRSGYEQYF.

This chain uses TRBV18 with TRBJ1-1, with D possibly being TRBD1 (5 bases). The V and J ends lost 6 bases and 2 bases respectively, with 22 bases between them. This CDR3 region has 17 residues. Germline V gives CDR1 KGHSH, CDR2 LQKENI. The CDR3 spells CASSYYPLQDPNTEAFF. CDR3 bases: TGTGCCAGCTCGTACTACCCCCTACAGGACCCCAACACTGAAGCTTTCTTT. The full variable domain, its missing parts supplied by reference TRBV18 and TRBJ1-1, is NAGVMQNPRHLVRRRGQEARLRCSPMKGHSHVYWYRQLPEEGLKFMVYLQKENIIDESGMPKERFSAEFPKEGPSILRIQQVVRGDSAAYFCASSYYPLQDPNTEAFFGQGTRLTVV.

The gene calls are TRBV29-1 and TRBJ1-1; a weak D match, TRBD1 (6 bases). CDR1 is SQVTM, CDR2 ANQGSEA, per germline. CDR3 length: 13 residues. V was clipped by 5 bases and J by 1 base, with 11 bases between them. This CDR3 reads CSVTTGSNTEAFF. In DNA form, the CDR3 reads TGCAGCGTTACCACAGGGTCGAACACTGAAGCTTTCTTT.

Written as DNA, the CDR3 is TGTGCCAGCAGTTTAATGGGGGGGATCTCCTACGAGCAGTACTTC. Amino acid sequence: CASSLMGGISYEQYF. V is TRBV27 and J is TRBJ2-5; 7 bases agree with TRBD2. The J call is in doubt because the DNA end fits TRBJ2-7 better. CDR3 length equals 15 residues. CDR1 is MNHEY and CDR2 is SMNVEV in the germline V gene (reference sequence).

This chain connects TRBV29-1 to TRBJ2-7, with D hard to call. The CDR3 loop spans 14 amino acids. CDR1 and CDR2 from the germline V gene are SQVTM and ANQGSEA. V lost 6 bases and J lost 1, with 16 bases in between. The CDR3 DNA sequence: TGCAGCGTCTCTCCCCACGACGGGTCCTACGAGCAGTACTTC. Its translation: CSVSPHDGSYEQYF.

The CDR3, as DNA: TGTGCCAGCTCACCGGCAGGGGGGGAAAACATTCAGTACTTC. Amino acids: CASSPAGGENIQYF. V usage is TRBV18 and J usage is TRBJ2-4; the D call may be TRBD1 or TRBD2 (7 bases each). Looked up from germline, CDR1 is KGHSH and CDR2 is LQKENI. V lost 3 bases and J lost 5, with 11 bases in between. The CDR3 consists of 14 residues.

In regard to this clone: A much larger clone differs by one base, so this may be a read error. The chain uses TRBV5-4 and TRBJ2-1; 12 bases are shared with TRBD2. The CDR3 contains 15 residues. CDR1 and CDR2 (germline): SGHNT, YYREEE (reference sequence). The trim removed 4 bases at V and 7 bases at J, leaving 6 bases unmatched. The CDR3 nucleotides read TGTGCCAGCAGCCGACTAGCGGGAGTTGGTAATGAGCAGTTCTTC. Its translation: CASSRLAGVGNEQFF.

This clone showed up just once. The chain combines TRBV9 with TRBJ2-2, with no clear D. Looked up from germline, CDR1 is SGDLS and CDR2 is YYNGEE. V was shortened by 4 bases and J by 3 bases, with 10 bases between the two germline ends. The CDR3 has 14 residues. CDR3 amino acids: CASSTTTHTGELFF. The CDR3 nucleotides are TGTGCCAGCAGCACTACGACCCACACCGGGGAGCTGTTTTTT.

V is TRBV27 and J is TRBJ2-7, with 8 bases fitting TRBD1. V lost 4 bases to trimming and J lost 4 bases; unmatched junction nucleotides: 6. The CDR3 length is 14 residues. Germline CDR1 MNHEY, CDR2 SMNVEV (reference sequence). The CDR3 DNA is TGTGCCAGCAGTTACGACAGGGGTAGGTACGAGCAGTACTTC. As protein: CASSYDRGRYEQYF.

This clone was picked up one time. The chain has TRBV20-1 and TRBJ2-5; D not resolved. The J call is uncertain, as TRBJ2-7 better fits the DNA end. Germline CDR1 reads DFQATT; CDR2 reads SNEGSKA (reference sequence). The CDR3 is 10 residues long. CDR3 DNA sequence: TGCAGTGCTAGCAGCTACGAGCAGTACTTC. Translated: CSASSYEQYF.

This chain joins TRBV6-1 and TRBJ2-7; D is uncertain. The V and J ends lost 4 bases and 2 bases respectively, with 9 bases between them. The CDR3 totals 13 residues. Germline-derived CDR1 and CDR2 are MNHNS and SASEGT. The CDR3 region is CASSGSEPYEQYF. The CDR3 nucleotides are TGTGCCAGCAGTGGGTCAGAGCCCTACGAGCAGTACTTC.

The chain uses TRBV10-1 and TRBJ2-5; TRBD2 matches 7 bases. CDR1 and CDR2 from the germline V gene are WNHNN and SYGVQD (reference sequence). The length of the CDR3 is 14 residues. V trimming: 4 bases; J trimming: 4 bases; junction bases outside the gene matches: 6. The CDR3 nucleotides read TGCGCCAGCAGTGCCAGCGGGAACCGAGAGACCCAGTACTTC. Translation gives CASSASGNRETQYF.

For the CDR3, the DNA is TGTGCCAGCAGCCCATCCTTGGAGACCCAGTACTTC. Amino acid sequence: CASSPSLETQYF. The rearrangement uses TRBV7-9 and TRBJ2-5, with D hard to call. The CDR3 is made up of 12 amino acids. V was trimmed by 5 bases and J by 5 bases, leaving 9 bases between them. Germline lookup yields CDR1 SEHNR and CDR2 FQNEAQ (reference sequence). Looking up the rest from reference TRBV7-9 and TRBJ2-5 gives the full variable domain: DTGVSQNPRHKITKRGQNVTFRCDPISEHNRLYWYRQTLGQGPEFLTYFQNEAQLEKSRLLSDRFSAERPKGSFSTLEIQRTEQGDSAMYLCASSPSLETQYFGPGTRLLVL.

The chain combines TRBV11-2 with TRBJ2-3; 9 bases are shared with TRBD2. V shed 3 bases and J 2 bases; nucleotides not matched to a gene: 9. Germline CDR1 is SGHAT and CDR2 is FQNNGV. The CDR3 is made up of 17 amino acids. CDR3 residues: CASSFMTSGASTDTQYF. The CDR3 DNA reads as TGTGCCAGCAGCTTCATGACTAGCGGAGCCTCCACAGATACGCAGTATTTT.

This clone was counted a few times. The rearrangement links TRBV5-1 to TRBJ2-3, with D possibly TRBD2 on 5 matching bases. CDR3 length equals 13 residues. Trimming cost V 4 bases and J 4 bases, with 10 bases left between them. Germline CDR1 SGHRS, CDR2 YFSETQ. CDR3 sequence: CASSHGGADTQYF. The CDR3 coding sequence is TGCGCCAGCAGCCACGGAGGCGCAGATACGCAGTATTTT.

This clone was recorded only once. The chain couples TRBV19 to TRBJ2-5; 12 bases map to TRBD2. The CDR3 covers 15 residues. The J segment lost 2 bases and the V segment lost 5 bases, leaving 3 bases of the junction unmatched. The germline V gene has CDR1 LNHDA and CDR2 SQIVND (reference sequence). The CDR3 loop is CASSRTSGKQETQYF. For the CDR3, the DNA is TGTGCCAGTAGTCGGACTAGCGGGAAACAAGAGACCCAGTACTTC. The complete variable domain, with remaining parts taken from reference TRBV19 and TRBJ2-5, reads DGGITQSPKYLFRKEGQNVTLSCEQNLNHDAMYWYRQDPGQGLRLIYYSQIVNDFQKGDIAEGYSVSREKKESFPLTVTSAQKNPTAFYLCASSRTSGKQETQYFGPGTRLLVL.